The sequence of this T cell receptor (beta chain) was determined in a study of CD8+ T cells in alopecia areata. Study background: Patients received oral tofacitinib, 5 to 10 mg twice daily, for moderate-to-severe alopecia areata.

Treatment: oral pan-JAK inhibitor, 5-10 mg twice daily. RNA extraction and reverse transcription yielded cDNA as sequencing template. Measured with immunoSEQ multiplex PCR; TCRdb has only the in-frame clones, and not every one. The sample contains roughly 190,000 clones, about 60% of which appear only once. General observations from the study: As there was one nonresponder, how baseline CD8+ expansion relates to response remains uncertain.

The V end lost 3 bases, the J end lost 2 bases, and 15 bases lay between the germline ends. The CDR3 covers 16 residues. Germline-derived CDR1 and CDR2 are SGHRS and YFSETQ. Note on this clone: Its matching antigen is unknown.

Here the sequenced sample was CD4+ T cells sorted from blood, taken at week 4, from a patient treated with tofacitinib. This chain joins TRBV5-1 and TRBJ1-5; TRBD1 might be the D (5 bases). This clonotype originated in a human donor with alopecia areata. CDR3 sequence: CASSSGPGGGNQPQHF. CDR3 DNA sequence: TGCGCCAGCAGCTCCGGGCCCGGGGGTGGCAATCAGCCCCAGCATTTT.